Below, 11 T cell receptor beta chains from the same sample are listed, as sequenced in a study of T cells in Graves' hyperthyroidism and ophthalmopathy. RNA transcripts were the template for amplifying TCR beta CDR3 regions. HTBI primers were the set used in a first-round RT-PCR of the TCR CDR3. Each CDR3 protein is one row after TCRdb ran MiXCR on the multiplex PCR reads. This sample carries about 640,000 distinct CDR3 sequences, less than 25% of them seen once, and the ten largest clones take approximately 30%. The sample consisted of blood. Receptors originate from a man aged 30 to 45 with Graves' ophthalmopathy.

Many counts were recorded for this clonotype. In nucleotides, the CDR3 is TGCAGTGCTCCCCAGGACAGTTACCTCGAGCAGTACTTC. Amino acid sequence: CSAPQDSYLEQYF. This rearrangement joins TRBV20-1 to TRBJ2-7; tentative D call: TRBD1 (6 bases). Per germline, CDR1 DFQATT and CDR2 SNEGSKA (reference sequence). V shed 5 bases and J shed 6 bases, with 17 bases lying between them. The CDR3 has 13 residues.

V and J are TRBV20-1 and TRBJ2-7, with 14 bases that match TRBD2. CDR1 and CDR2 (germline): DFQATT, SNEGSKA (reference sequence). The V segment lost 2 bases and the J segment 3 bases; nucleotides outside the gene matches: 6. This CDR3 has 16 amino acids. The chain's CDR3 is CSARNPGLAGDYEQYF. DNA for the CDR3: TGCAGTGCTAGAAATCCGGGACTAGCGGGAGACTACGAGCAGTACTTC.

V usage is TRBV6-2 or TRBV6-3 and J usage is TRBJ2-2; no reliable D call. The CDR3 totals 12 residues. Germline CDR1 MNHEY, CDR2 SVGEGT. Trimming took 11 bases from V and 0 from J, leaving 7 bases between them. The CDR3 sequence is CAVLTNTGELFF. The CDR3 nucleotides read TGTGCCGTGCTAACGAACACCGGGGAGCTGTTTTTT.

This clonotype was seen a handful of times. V gene TRBV19 combines with J gene TRBJ1-2; 7 nucleotides match TRBD1. CDR3 length equals 13 residues. V lost 3 bases, J lost 6 bases, and 4 bases stayed unmatched. Germline loops: CDR1 LNHDA, CDR2 SQIVND (reference sequence). The CDR3 loop reads CASSIQGGDGYTF. In DNA, the CDR3 is TGTGCCAGTAGTATCCAAGGGGGCGATGGCTACACCTTC.

This chain uses TRBV10-2 with TRBJ2-7; 14 bases agree with TRBD2. Trimming removed 3 bases from V and 1 base from J; junction bases left unmatched: 8. The CDR3 contains 18 residues. Germline V CDR1 and CDR2: WSHSY, SAAADI. In nucleotides, the CDR3 is TGCGCCAGCAGTGATGCCGGGACTAGCGGGAGTCTATCCTACGAGCAGTACTTC. It encodes CASSDAGTSGSLSYEQYF.

This clonotype was seen ten or more times. This rearrangement joins TRBV27 to TRBJ2-1; D assignment may be TRBD1 or TRBD2 (6 bases each). Germline V gene sequence: CDR1 MNHEY, CDR2 SMNVEV (reference sequence). There are 17 residues in the CDR3. V was trimmed by 9 bases and J by 1 base, leaving 22 bases between them. CDR3 bases: TGTGCCAGTAGTCCGTTATGGGGGGCGTCGTCCTACAATGAGCAGTTCTTC. Protein product: CASSPLWGASSYNEQFF.

The rearrangement links TRBV6-1 to TRBJ2-7, with TRBD1 matching 9 bases. The CDR3 totals 17 residues. The junction had 12 bases not matched to a gene; V was cut back by 2 bases and J by 4 bases. Germline values: CDR1 MNHNS, CDR2 SASEGT. The CDR3 spells CASSEQGQGSETYEQYF. CDR3 bases: TGTGCCAGCAGTGAACAGGGACAGGGTTCGGAGACTTACGAGCAGTACTTC.

There are many counts of this clonotype. The chain combines TRBV28 with TRBJ2-1, with a possible D match to TRBD2 (6 bases). The length of the CDR3 is 15 residues. V was pared by 3 bases and J by 0 bases, with 9 bases between. The germline CDR1 and CDR2 sequences are MDHEN and SYDVKM. This CDR3 is CASSFVGGSYNEQFF. In DNA form, the CDR3 reads TGTGCCAGCAGTTTCGTGGGGGGCTCCTACAATGAGCAGTTCTTC.

This clonotype was detected only a few times. The chain links TRBV19 to TRBJ2-7; D unclear. The germline V gene encodes CDR1 LNHDA and CDR2 SQIVND (reference sequence). Between the trimmed V and J ends, which lost 10 bases and 0 bases, there was a span of 7 bases. This CDR3 is 11 amino acids long. The CDR3: CATGPSYEQYF. In DNA, the CDR3 is TGTGCCACCGGGCCCTCCTACGAGCAGTACTTC.

In this sample, this clonotype turned up many times. The chain employs TRBV30 and TRBJ1-6; D possibly corresponds to TRBD1 (5 bases). V was cut by 2 bases and J by 14 bases, with 16 bases left in between. This CDR3 region has 13 residues. The germline V gene encodes CDR1 GTSNPN and CDR2 SVGIG (reference sequence). The CDR3 spells CAWSPGPPGTLHF. The CDR3 DNA follows: TGTGCCTGGAGTCCGGGACCTCCTGGGACCCTCCACTTT.

The CDR3 bases are TGCAGTGCTAGAAGGAGGGATTCTGAGCAGTTCTTC. It encodes CSARRRDSEQFF. The rearrangement uses TRBV20-1 and TRBJ2-1; D possibly corresponds to TRBD2 (6 bases). There are 12 residues in the CDR3. V was trimmed by 2 bases and J by 9 bases, leaving 11 bases between them. Germline CDR1 and CDR2: DFQATT and SNEGSKA (reference sequence).